One and the same sample provided the 18 T cell receptor beta chains below, sequenced in a study of post-analysis software for immune sequencing data. Study-wide points: Higher frequency in patients than in controls was seen for roughly five TRBV segments, with TRBV5-6, TRBV5-1 and TRBV20-1 among them.

Unique molecular identifiers featured in each of the TCR beta cDNA libraries. TCRdb re-called the PCR reads with MiXCR, one entry per CDR3 protein. The sample has about 570,000 distinct CDR3 sequences; approximately 34% are singletons. Antigen specificity for these receptors is unknown. Sequencing was carried out using blood. These receptors were obtained from a girl between 2 and 17 years old with multiple sclerosis.

This clonotype was counted once. One end of the junction is discordant with germline, which a read error may explain. V is TRBV24-1 and J is TRBJ2-5; D unclear. The V gene's germline CDR1 is KGHDR and CDR2 SFDVKD. The CDR3 contains 13 residues. Here the CDR3 DNA reads TGTGCCACCAGTGACGGTTCCCAAGTGACCCAGTACTTC. Residues: CATSDGSQVTQYF.

Written as DNA, the CDR3 is TGTGCCAGCAGCGCCGGGACAGGGTGTGAAAAACTGTTTTTT. This encodes CASSAGTGCEKLFF. This chain uses TRBV9 with TRBJ1-4; the match to TRBD1 covers 9 bases. Germline values: CDR1 SGDLS, CDR2 YYNGEE. The ends lost 3 bases at V and 7 bases at J; junction bases unmatched: 4. The length of the CDR3 is 14 residues.

This clonotype occurred many times. This sequence joins TRBV7-3 and TRBJ2-3, with D perhaps being TRBD1 or TRBD2 (5 bases each). The length of the CDR3 is 14 residues. CDR1 and CDR2 (germline): SGHTA, FQGTGA. Trimming took off 5 bases at V and 5 bases at J, with 14 bases between the two ends. CDR3 protein: CASSPTRGVDTQYF. Written as DNA, the CDR3 is TGTGCCAGCAGCCCCACCCGAGGGGTAGATACGCAGTATTTT.

This clonotype was seen a few times. This rearrangement joins TRBV7-2 to TRBJ2-1; possible D gene TRBD1, 6 bases. This CDR3 is built from 17 residues. Germline V gene sequence: CDR1 SGHTA, CDR2 FQGNSA. Trimming shortened V by 4 bases and J by 0 bases, and 16 bases separated the two germline ends. CDR3 amino acids: CASSSGTGTSSYNEQFF. CDR3 bases: TGTGCCAGCAGCTCTGGGACCGGGACAAGCTCCTACAATGAGCAGTTCTTC.

This clonotype came up a few times. The gene calls are TRBV6-5 and TRBJ1-6; a weak D match, TRBD1 (5 bases). From germline, CDR1 is MNHEY and CDR2 SVGAGI. The V end lost 9 bases, the J end lost 13 bases, and 25 bases lay between the germline ends. This CDR3 has 15 residues. CDR3 nucleotide sequence: TGTGCCAGTCGGTCGGCCCCAGGGCGCGTTTACCCCCTCCACTTT. Translated, it gives CASRSAPGRVYPLHF.

Only a few counts were recorded for this clonotype. V gene TRBV3-1 combines with J gene TRBJ2-7, with D possibly TRBD2 on 6 matching bases. With 6 bases removed from V and 0 bases from J, the gap between germline ends came to 18 bases. CDR1 and CDR2 (germline): LGHDT, YNNKEL (reference sequence). The CDR3 totals 16 residues. The CDR3 region is CASSGGTGEFSYEQYF. The CDR3 DNA follows: TGTGCCAGCAGTGGGGGGACCGGGGAATTCTCCTACGAGCAGTACTTC.

The CDR3 sequence: CASSDSDRTNYGYTF. CDR3 bases: TGTGCCAGCAGTGACTCGGACAGGACAAACTATGGCTACACCTTC. The rearrangement links TRBV12-3 or TRBV12-4 to TRBJ1-2; 7 nucleotides agree with TRBD1. This CDR3 has 15 residues. V gave up 5 bases and J gave up 2 bases; unmatched junction bases: 8.

In nucleotides, the CDR3 is TGTGCCAGCAGTTACCCGGCGGACAGGGGGCATCTAGCCAAAAACATTCAGTACTTC. Translation: CASSYPADRGHLAKNIQYF. This sequence joins TRBV6-5 and TRBJ2-4; 11 bases are a match to TRBD1. This CDR3 is 19 amino acids long. V trimming: 2 bases; J trimming: 0 bases; junction bases outside the gene matches: 9. CDR1 is MNHEY, CDR2 SVGAGI, per germline.

The chain uses TRBV5-1 and TRBJ2-2; 7 nucleotides match TRBD2. Trimming removed 4 bases from V and 5 bases from J; junction bases left unmatched: 11. There are 16 residues in the CDR3. The germline CDR1 and CDR2 sequences are SGHRS and YFSETQ. CDR3 sequence reads: CASSGGLLVGTGELFF. Here the CDR3 DNA reads TGCGCCAGCAGCGGGGGACTACTCGTCGGGACCGGGGAGCTGTTTTTT.

In nucleotides, the CDR3 is TGCAGTGCTAGCTATCCGGACGGGGGCCTCGGGGAGACCCAGTACTTC. Protein product: CSASYPDGGLGETQYF. This chain uses TRBV20-1 with TRBJ2-5; tentatively, D is TRBD1 or TRBD2 (6 bases each). Germline V gene lookup returns CDR1 DFQATT and CDR2 SNEGSKA (reference sequence). The CDR3 runs 16 residues. V was cut by 3 bases and J by 5 bases, with 22 bases left in between.

This chain joins TRBV20-1 and TRBJ2-7, with no clear D. Between the trimmed V and J ends, which lost 1 base and 2 bases, there was a span of 9 bases. CDR1 DFQATT and CDR2 SNEGSKA come from the germline V gene (reference sequence). The CDR3 is 13 amino acids. The CDR3, as DNA: TGCAGTGCTAGAGGTGATAGTGCCTACGAGCAGTACTTC. This translates into CSARGDSAYEQYF.

This clonotype appeared a few times. The chain recombines TRBV3-1 with TRBJ1-1; possible D gene TRBD1, 6 bases. The CDR3 length is 14 residues. V shed 4 bases and J shed 3 bases, with 12 bases lying between them. Germline lookup yields CDR1 LGHDT and CDR2 YNNKEL (reference sequence). Here the CDR3 DNA reads TGTGCCAGCAGCCGGAGGAGGACAGACACTGAAGCTTTCTTT. It specifies CASSRRRTDTEAFF.

This clonotype was seen only a few times. This chain joins TRBV20-1 and TRBJ2-1; 10 bases map to TRBD2. V lost 2 bases and J lost 4; bases outside the gene matches: 5. This CDR3 has 15 amino acids. The germline gives CDR1 DFQATT, CDR2 SNEGSKA (reference sequence). CDR3 DNA sequence: TGCAGTGCTAGACCCGGGACTAGCGCATACAATGAGCAGTTCTTC. Translated, it gives CSARPGTSAYNEQFF.

This sequence joins TRBV10-2 and TRBJ2-1, with 10 bases lining up with TRBD2. The germline V gene encodes CDR1 WSHSY and CDR2 SAAADI. The CDR3 contains 14 residues. V shed 7 bases, J shed 7 bases, and the junction held 7 bases outside the gene matches. The CDR3 sequence is CASTSGGAWNEQFF. The DNA for the CDR3 is TGCGCCAGCACAAGCGGGGGGGCCTGGAATGAGCAGTTCTTC.

With respect to this clonotype: A much more abundant neighbour one base away suggests this may be a read error. The V gene is TRBV6-5, the J gene TRBJ2-1; D might be TRBD2 (7 bases). The CDR3 extends over 17 amino acids. Germline V gene data show CDR1 as MNHEY and CDR2 as SVGAGI. V lost 4 bases to trimming and J lost 0 bases, with 16 bases between them. Written as DNA, the CDR3 is TGTGCCAGCAGTTCCCGTGAGGGGGGGAGCTCCTACAATGAGCAGTTCTTC. Protein product: CASSSREGGSSYNEQFF.

The chain carries TRBV7-2 and TRBJ1-2; D unresolved. CDR1 and CDR2 from the germline V gene are SGHTA and FQGNSA. The CDR3 length is 13 residues. The V end lost 4 bases, the J end lost 7 bases, and 13 bases lay between the germline ends. The CDR3 reads CASSSRGSGGYTF. The CDR3 DNA is TGTGCCAGCAGCTCCCGGGGTTCGGGTGGCTACACCTTC.

This clonotype occurred a few times. The chain uses TRBV27 and TRBJ1-2; D not certain. Germline CDR1 and CDR2: MNHEY and SMNVEV (reference sequence). Trimming cost V 0 bases and J 2 bases, with 7 bases left between them. This CDR3 spans 14 amino acids. The CDR3 loop is CASSLSPKNYGYTF. DNA for the CDR3: TGTGCCAGCAGTTTATCGCCCAAGAACTATGGCTACACCTTC.

In its sample, this clonotype was seen a few times. The chain uses TRBV28 and TRBJ1-2; D call uncertain. The CDR3 consists of 13 residues. V was trimmed by 8 bases and J by 0 bases, leaving 10 bases between them. The V gene's germline CDR1 is MDHEN and CDR2 SYDVKM. In DNA form, the CDR3 reads TGTGCCAGCTTGACCCGGCCTAACTATGGCTACACCTTC. This translates into CASLTRPNYGYTF.